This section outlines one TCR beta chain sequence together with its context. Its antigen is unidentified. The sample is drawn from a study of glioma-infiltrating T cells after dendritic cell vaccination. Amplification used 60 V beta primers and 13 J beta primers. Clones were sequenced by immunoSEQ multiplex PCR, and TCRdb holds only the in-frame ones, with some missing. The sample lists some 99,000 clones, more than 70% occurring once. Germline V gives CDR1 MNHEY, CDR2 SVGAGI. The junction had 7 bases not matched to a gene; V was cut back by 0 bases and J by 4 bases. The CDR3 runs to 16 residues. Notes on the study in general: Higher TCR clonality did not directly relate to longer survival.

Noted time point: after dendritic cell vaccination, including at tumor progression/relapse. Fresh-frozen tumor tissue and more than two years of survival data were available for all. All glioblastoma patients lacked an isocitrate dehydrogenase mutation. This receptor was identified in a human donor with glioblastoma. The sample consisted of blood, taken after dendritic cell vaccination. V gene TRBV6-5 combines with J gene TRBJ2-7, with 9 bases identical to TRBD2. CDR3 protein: CASSYSLASGEYEQYF. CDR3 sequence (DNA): TGTGCCAGCAGTTACTCTCTAGCTAGCGGGGAGTACGAGCAGTACTTC.